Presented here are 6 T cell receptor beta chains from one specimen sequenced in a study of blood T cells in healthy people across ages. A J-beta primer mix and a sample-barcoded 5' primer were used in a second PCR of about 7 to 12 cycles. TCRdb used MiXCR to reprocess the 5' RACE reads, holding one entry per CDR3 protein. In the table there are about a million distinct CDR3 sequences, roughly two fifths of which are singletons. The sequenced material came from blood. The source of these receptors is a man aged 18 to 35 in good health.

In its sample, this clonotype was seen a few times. Here the CDR3 reads CASSLGVEGAYEQYF. The CDR3 DNA reads as TGCGCCAGCAGCTTGGGGGTAGAAGGGGCCTACGAGCAGTACTTC. The rearrangement joins TRBV5-1 to TRBJ2-7; D is perhaps TRBD1 (5 bases). Germline CDR1 is SGHRS and CDR2 is YFSETQ. The CDR3 contains 15 residues. Trimming left V 0 bases short and J 2 bases short, with 12 bases between.

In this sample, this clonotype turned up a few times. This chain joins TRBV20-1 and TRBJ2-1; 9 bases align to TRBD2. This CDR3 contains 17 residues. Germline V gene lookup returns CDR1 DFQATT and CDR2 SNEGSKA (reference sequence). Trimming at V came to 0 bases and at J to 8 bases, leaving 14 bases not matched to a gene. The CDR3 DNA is TGCAGTGCTAGAGATCCCAGCGGGGGGATTACAGGGGATGAGCAGTTCTTC. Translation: CSARDPSGGITGDEQFF.

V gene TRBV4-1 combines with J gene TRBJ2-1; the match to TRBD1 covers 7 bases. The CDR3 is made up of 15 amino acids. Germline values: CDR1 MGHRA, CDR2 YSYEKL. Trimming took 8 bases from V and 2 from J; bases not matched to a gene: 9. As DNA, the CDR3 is TGCGCCAGCGGGACGACAGGGAATCCCTACAATGAGCAGTTCTTC. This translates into CASGTTGNPYNEQFF.

The CDR3 protein is CASSSHGFDYTF. The CDR3 DNA is TGTGCCAGCAGCTCCCACGGGTTCGACTACACCTTC. The chain carries TRBV7-2 and TRBJ1-2, with D hard to call. The CDR3 runs to 12 residues. CDR1 SGHTA and CDR2 FQGNSA come from the germline V gene. V shed 4 bases and J shed 10 bases, with 13 bases lying between them. Full variable domain (rest looked up from reference TRBV7-2 and TRBJ1-2): GAGVSQSPSNKVTEKGKDVELRCDPISGHTALYWYRQSLGQGLEFLIYFQGNSAPDKSGLPSDRFSAERTGGSVSTLTIQRTQQEDSAVYLCASSSHGFDYTFGSGTRLTVV.

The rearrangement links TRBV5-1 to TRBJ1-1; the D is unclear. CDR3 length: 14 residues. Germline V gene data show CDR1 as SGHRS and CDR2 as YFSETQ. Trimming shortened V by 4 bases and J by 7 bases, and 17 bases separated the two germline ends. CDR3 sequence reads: CASSQHHGLNEAFF. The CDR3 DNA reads TGCGCCAGCAGCCAGCACCACGGGCTCAATGAAGCTTTCTTT.

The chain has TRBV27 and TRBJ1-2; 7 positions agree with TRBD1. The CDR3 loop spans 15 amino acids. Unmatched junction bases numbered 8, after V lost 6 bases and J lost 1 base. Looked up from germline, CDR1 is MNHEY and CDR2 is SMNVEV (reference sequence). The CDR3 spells CASSRDRDFNYGYTF. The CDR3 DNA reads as TGTGCCAGCAGCCGGGACAGAGACTTTAACTATGGCTACACCTTC.